The rows below give T cell receptor beta chains drawn from one sample of a study of technical replicates of blood from four donors. Profiled with immunoSEQ multiplex PCR; TCRdb holds only in-frame clones, not every one. The sample includes 83,000 or so clones, 90% to 95% seen only once; the top ten take 0.25%. Sequenced input: T cells isolated from PBMCs. These TCRs come from a human donor in good health. The CDR3 runs from the conserved cysteine through the conserved F or W. The D gene is left open where the match is weak. Rows give clone size only sometimes, using once, few, many, or a class for an expanded clone.

j_gene: TRBJ1-2
abundance: once
v_gene: TRBV25-1
d_gene: NA
CDR3nt: TGTGCCAGCAGTGAAGCAGGGAATTTTCGTGGCTACACCTTC
CDR3aa: CASSEAGNFRGYTF

j_gene: TRBJ1-2
abundance: NA
v_gene: TRBV5-4
d_gene: TRBD1
CDR3nt: TGTGCCAGCAGCCGACCCCTACAGGGGGCTCACCCTAACTATGGCTACACCTTC
CDR3aa: CASSRPLQGAHPNYGYTF

j_gene: TRBJ2-3
abundance: NA
v_gene: TRBV6-1
d_gene: NA
CDR3nt: TGTGCCAGCAGTCAACAGGACACAGATACGCAGTATTTT
CDR3aa: CASSQQDTDTQYF

j_gene: TRBJ1-2
abundance: NA
v_gene: TRBV11-3
d_gene: TRBD1
CDR3nt: TGTGCCAGCAGCTCCCCAGGACAGGGGAGAGATGGCTACACCTTC
CDR3aa: CASSSPGQGRDGYTF

j_gene: TRBJ1-4
abundance: once
v_gene: TRBV7-6
d_gene: TRBD1
CDR3nt: TGTGCCAGCAGCCCGGCGACAGGGTCTGAAAAACTGTTTTTT
CDR3aa: CASSPATGSEKLFF

j_gene: TRBJ2-7
abundance: NA
v_gene: TRBV9
d_gene: NA
CDR3nt: TGTGCCAGCAGCCCAACAGGTACCCTCTACGAGCAGTACTTC
CDR3aa: CASSPTGTLYEQYF

j_gene: TRBJ1-3
abundance: NA
v_gene: TRBV14
d_gene: TRBD1
CDR3nt: TGTGCCACAAAAGACAGGGGCGGAAACACCATATATTTT
CDR3aa: CATKDRGGNTIYF

j_gene: TRBJ2-2
abundance: NA
v_gene: TRBV28
d_gene: NA
CDR3nt: TGTGCCAGCAGTGTCCCTACTGCGAACACCGGGGAGCTGTTTTTT
CDR3aa: CASSVPTANTGELFF

j_gene: TRBJ2-1
abundance: NA
v_gene: TRBV7-7
d_gene: TRBD1
CDR3nt: TGTGCCAGCAGCCAGGACAGGAACAATGAGCAGTTCTTC
CDR3aa: CASSQDRNNEQFF

j_gene: TRBJ1-3
abundance: NA
v_gene: TRBV5-1
d_gene: NA
CDR3nt: TGCGCCAGCAGCTCGGGCAGGGTATCTGGAAACACCATATATTTT
CDR3aa: CASSSGRVSGNTIYF

j_gene: TRBJ1-2
abundance: once
v_gene: TRBV7-3
d_gene: TRBD1
CDR3nt: TGTGCCAGCAGCCAAGGGACAGGGTTAGGCTACACCTTC
CDR3aa: CASSQGTGLGYTF